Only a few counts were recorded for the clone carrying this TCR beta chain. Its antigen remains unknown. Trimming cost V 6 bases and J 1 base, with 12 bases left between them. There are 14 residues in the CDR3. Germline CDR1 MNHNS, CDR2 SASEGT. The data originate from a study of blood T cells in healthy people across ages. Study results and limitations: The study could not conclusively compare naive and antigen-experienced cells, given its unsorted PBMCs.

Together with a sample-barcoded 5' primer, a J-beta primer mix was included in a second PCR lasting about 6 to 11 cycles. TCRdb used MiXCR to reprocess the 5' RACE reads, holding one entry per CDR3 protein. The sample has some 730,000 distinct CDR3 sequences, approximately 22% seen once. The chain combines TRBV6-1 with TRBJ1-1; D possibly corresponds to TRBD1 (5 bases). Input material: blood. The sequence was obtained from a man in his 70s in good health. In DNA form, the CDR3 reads TGTGCCAGCAGGGTAGGACAAGCGAACACTGAAGCTTTCTTT. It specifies CASRVGQANTEAFF.